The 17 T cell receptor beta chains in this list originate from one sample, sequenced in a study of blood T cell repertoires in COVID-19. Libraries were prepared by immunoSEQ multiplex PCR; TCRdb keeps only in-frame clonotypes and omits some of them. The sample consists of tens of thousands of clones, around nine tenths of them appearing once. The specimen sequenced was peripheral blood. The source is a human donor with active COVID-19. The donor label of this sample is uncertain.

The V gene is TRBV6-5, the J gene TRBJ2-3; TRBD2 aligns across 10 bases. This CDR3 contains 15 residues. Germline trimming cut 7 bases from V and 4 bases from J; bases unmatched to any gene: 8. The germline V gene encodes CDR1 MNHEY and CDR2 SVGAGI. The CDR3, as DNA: TGTGCCAGCACCCGAGCGGGAGGGCAATCAGATACGCAGTATTTT. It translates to CASTRAGGQSDTQYF.

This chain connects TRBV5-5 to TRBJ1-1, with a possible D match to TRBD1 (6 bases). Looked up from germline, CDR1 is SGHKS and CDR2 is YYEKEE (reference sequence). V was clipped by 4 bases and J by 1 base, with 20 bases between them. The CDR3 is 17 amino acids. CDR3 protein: CASSPSNLQGKNTEAFF. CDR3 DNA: TGTGCCAGCAGCCCCTCCAATCTACAGGGAAAGAACACTGAAGCTTTCTTT.

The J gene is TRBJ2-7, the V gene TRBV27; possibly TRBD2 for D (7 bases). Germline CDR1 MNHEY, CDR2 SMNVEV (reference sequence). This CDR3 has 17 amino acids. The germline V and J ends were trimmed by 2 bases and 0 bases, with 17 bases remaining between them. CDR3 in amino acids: CASSLGPAGDYSYEQYF. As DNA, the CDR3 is TGTGCCAGCAGTTTAGGCCCCGCAGGGGACTACTCCTACGAGCAGTACTTC.

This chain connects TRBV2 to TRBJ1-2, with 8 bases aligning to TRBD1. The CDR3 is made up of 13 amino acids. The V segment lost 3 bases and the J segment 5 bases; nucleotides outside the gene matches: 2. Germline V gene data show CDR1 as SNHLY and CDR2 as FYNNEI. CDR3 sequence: CASSDGQGYGYTF. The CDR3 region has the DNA TGTGCCAGCAGTGACGGACAGGGTTATGGCTACACCTTC.

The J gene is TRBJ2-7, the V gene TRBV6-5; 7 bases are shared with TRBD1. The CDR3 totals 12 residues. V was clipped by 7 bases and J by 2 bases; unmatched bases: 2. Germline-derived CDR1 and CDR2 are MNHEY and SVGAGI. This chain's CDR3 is CASMGTAYEQYF. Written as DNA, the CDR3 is TGTGCCAGCATGGGGACAGCCTACGAGCAGTACTTC.

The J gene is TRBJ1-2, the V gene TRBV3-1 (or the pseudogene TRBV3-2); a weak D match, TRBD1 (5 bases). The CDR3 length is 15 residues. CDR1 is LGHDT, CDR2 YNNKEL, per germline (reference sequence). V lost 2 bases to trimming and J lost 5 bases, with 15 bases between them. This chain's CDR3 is CASSQFGQGGYGYTF. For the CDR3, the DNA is TGTGCCAGCAGCCAATTTGGGCAGGGTGGTTATGGCTACACCTTC.

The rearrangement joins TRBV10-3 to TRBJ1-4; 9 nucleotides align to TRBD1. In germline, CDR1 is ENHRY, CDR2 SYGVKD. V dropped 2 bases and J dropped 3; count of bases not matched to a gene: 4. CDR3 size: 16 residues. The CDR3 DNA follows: TGTGCCATCAGTGAGGGACAGGGGCCCCCTAATGAAAAACTGTTTTTT. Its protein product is CAISEGQGPPNEKLFF.

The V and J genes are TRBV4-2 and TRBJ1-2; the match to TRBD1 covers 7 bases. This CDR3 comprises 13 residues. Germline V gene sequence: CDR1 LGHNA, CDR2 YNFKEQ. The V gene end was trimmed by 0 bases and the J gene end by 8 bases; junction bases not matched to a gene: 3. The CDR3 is CASSQDEDRGYTF. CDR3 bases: TGTGCCAGCAGCCAAGACGAGGACAGGGGCTACACCTTC.

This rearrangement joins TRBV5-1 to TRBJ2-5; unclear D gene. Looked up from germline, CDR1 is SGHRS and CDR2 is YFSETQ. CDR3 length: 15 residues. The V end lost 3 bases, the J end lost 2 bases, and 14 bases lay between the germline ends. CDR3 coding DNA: TGCGCCAGCAGCTCCATCCCAGGTGGTCAAGAGACCCAGTACTTC. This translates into CASSSIPGGQETQYF.

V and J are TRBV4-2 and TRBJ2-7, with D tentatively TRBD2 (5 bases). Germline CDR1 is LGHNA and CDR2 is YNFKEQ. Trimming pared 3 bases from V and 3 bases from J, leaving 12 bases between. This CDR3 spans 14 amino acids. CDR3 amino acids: CASSQGSGNYEQYF. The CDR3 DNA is TGTGCCAGCAGCCAGGGGTCCGGGAACTACGAGCAGTACTTC.

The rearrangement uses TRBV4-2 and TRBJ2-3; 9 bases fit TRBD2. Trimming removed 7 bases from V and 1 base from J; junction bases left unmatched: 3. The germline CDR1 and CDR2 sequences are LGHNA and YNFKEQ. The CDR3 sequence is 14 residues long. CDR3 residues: CASNRLAGTDTQYF. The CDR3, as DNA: TGTGCCAGCAACCGACTAGCGGGCACAGATACGCAGTATTTT.

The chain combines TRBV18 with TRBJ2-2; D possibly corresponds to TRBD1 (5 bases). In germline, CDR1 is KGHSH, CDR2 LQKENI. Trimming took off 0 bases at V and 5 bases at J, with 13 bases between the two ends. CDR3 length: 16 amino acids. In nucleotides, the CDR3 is TGTGCCAGCTCACCACCGTCGACAGCTAGGACCGGGGAGCTGTTTTTT. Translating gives CASSPPSTARTGELFF.

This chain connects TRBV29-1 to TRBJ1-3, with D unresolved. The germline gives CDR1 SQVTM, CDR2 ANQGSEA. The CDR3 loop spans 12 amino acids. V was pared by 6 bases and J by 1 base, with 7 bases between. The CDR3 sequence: CSVRGSGNTIYF. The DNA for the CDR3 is TGCAGCGTCCGGGGTTCTGGAAACACCATATATTTT. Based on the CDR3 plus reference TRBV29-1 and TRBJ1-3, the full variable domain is SAVISQKPSRDICQRGTSLTIQCQVDSQVTMMFWYRQQPGQSLTLIATANQGSEATYESGFVIDKFPISRPNLTFSTLTVSNMSPEDSSIYLCSVRGSGNTIYFGEGSWLTVV.

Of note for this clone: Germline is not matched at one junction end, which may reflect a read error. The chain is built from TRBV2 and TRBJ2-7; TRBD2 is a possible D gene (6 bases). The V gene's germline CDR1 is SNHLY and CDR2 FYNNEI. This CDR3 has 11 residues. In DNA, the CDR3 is TGTGCCAGCAGTGAAGATTGGGGGGTGGACTTC. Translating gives CASSEDWGVDF.

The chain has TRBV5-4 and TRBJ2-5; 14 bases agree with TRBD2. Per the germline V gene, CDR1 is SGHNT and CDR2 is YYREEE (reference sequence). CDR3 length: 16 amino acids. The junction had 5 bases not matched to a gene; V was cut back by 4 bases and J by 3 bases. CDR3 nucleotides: TGTGCCAGCAGCAAGGGACTAGCGGGAGAAGAAGAGACCCAGTACTTC. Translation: CASSKGLAGEEETQYF.

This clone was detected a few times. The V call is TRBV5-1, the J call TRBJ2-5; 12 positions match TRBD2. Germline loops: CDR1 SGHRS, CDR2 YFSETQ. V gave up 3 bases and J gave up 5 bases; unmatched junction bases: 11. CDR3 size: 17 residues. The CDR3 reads CASSSTGLAGDWETQYF. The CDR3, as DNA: TGCGCCAGCAGCTCTACGGGACTAGCGGGTGACTGGGAGACCCAGTACTTC.

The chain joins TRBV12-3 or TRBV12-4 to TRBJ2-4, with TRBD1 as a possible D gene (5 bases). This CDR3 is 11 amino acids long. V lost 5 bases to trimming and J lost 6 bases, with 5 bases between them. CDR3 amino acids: CASSDRNIQYF. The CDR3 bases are TGTGCCAGCAGTGACAGAAACATTCAGTACTTC.